The 9 T cell receptor beta chains in this list originate from one sample, sequenced in a study of T cell responses to AZD1222 COVID-19 vaccine. Only in-frame clones appear in the TCRdb table, and some are missing; sequencing was by immunoSEQ multiplex PCR. Seen here are under 95,000 clones, 80% to 90% observed once, and the top ten hold about 16%. Sequenced material: peripheral blood, taken on day 0 of AZD1222 vaccination. These receptors were collected from an adult in good health.

The J gene is TRBJ2-2, the V gene TRBV4-2; 7 bases are a match to TRBD2. The trim removed 3 bases at V and 1 base at J, leaving 5 bases unmatched. The CDR3 has 16 residues. Germline-derived CDR1 and CDR2 are LGHNA and YNFKEQ. The DNA for the CDR3 is TGTGCCAGCAGCCACCCTCCGGGAGGGAACACCGGGGAGCTGTTTTTT. This sequence encodes CASSHPPGGNTGELFF.

V and J are TRBV28 and TRBJ1-5; unclear D gene. CDR3 length: 18 amino acids. The germline gives CDR1 MDHEN, CDR2 SYDVKM. With 3 bases removed from V and 3 bases from J, the gap between germline ends came to 21 bases. CDR3 in amino acids: CASSLRPRRNMINQPQHF. The DNA of the CDR3 is TGTGCCAGCAGTTTGCGCCCTCGCCGAAACATGATCAATCAGCCCCAGCATTTT.

The chain employs TRBV5-1 and TRBJ2-6; no clear D gene. With 0 bases removed from V and 0 bases from J, the gap between germline ends came to 4 bases. The CDR3 loop spans 15 amino acids. Germline lookup yields CDR1 SGHRS and CDR2 YFSETQ. CDR3 in DNA: TGCGCCAGCAGCTTGGCGCGCTCTGGGGCCAACGTCCTGACTTTC. Amino acid sequence: CASSLARSGANVLTF.

This clone was counted between two and nine times. The CDR3 reads CATRGAGTGFGKLFF. DNA for the CDR3: TGTGCTACCCGTGGGGCCGGGACAGGGTTTGGGAAACTGTTTTTT. This sequence joins TRBV28 and TRBJ1-4; 9 bases are shared with TRBD1. CDR3 length: 15 residues. CDR1 is MDHEN, CDR2 SYDVKM, per germline.

The table lists this clone with a few counts. V and J are TRBV9 and TRBJ1-6; 7 bases agree with TRBD1. This CDR3 spans 14 amino acids. Germline CDR1 SGDLS, CDR2 YYNGEE. V shed 5 bases, J shed 7 bases, and the junction held 6 bases outside the gene matches. This chain's CDR3 is CASRTDRVNSPLHF. In DNA, the CDR3 is TGTGCCAGCAGGACCGACAGGGTGAATTCACCCCTCCACTTT.

The chain uses TRBV6-2 or TRBV6-3 and TRBJ2-7; tentatively, D is TRBD1 (7 bases). V was pared by 4 bases and J by 2 bases, with 12 bases between. Germline-derived CDR1 and CDR2 are MNHEY and SVGEGT. This CDR3 region has 14 residues. Here the CDR3 reads CASSWAGGTYEQYF. Written as DNA, the CDR3 is TGTGCCAGCAGTTGGGCAGGGGGGACCTACGAGCAGTACTTC.

This clone has a handful of counts. The gene calls are TRBV27 and TRBJ1-4, with 11 bases that match TRBD1. Trimming at V came to 2 bases and at J to 4 bases, leaving 6 bases not matched to a gene. Germline CDR1 reads MNHEY; CDR2 reads SMNVEV (reference sequence). The CDR3 loop spans 17 amino acids. The CDR3 DNA sequence: TGTGCCAGCAGTTTAGGGGACAGGGGGGGATATAATGAAAAACTGTTTTTT. Protein sequence: CASSLGDRGGYNEKLFF.

This chain uses TRBV12-3 or TRBV12-4 with TRBJ1-6, with 7 bases aligning to TRBD1. J lost 14 bases, V lost 8 bases, and 12 bases had no gene match. The CDR3 length is 13 residues. The CDR3 DNA follows: TGTGCCAGCCGAAGGGGGCGGTCATCTGCCCTCCACTTT. Translation: CASRRGRSSALHF.

V usage is TRBV19 and J usage is TRBJ1-6; TRBD1 matches 8 bases. The CDR3 is 15 residues long. With 6 bases clipped from V and 7 bases from J, the junction kept 8 bases outside the gene matches. Per the germline V gene, CDR1 is LNHDA and CDR2 is SQIVND (reference sequence). CDR3 bases: TGTGCCAGTAGCACGACAGGGGAGGGGAATTCACCCCTCCACTTT. Its translation: CASSTTGEGNSPLHF.